The 11 T cell receptor beta chains below come from one sample, sequenced in a study of Tregs in tolerant kidney transplant recipients. Libraries were prepared by immunoSEQ multiplex PCR; TCRdb keeps only in-frame clonotypes and omits some of them. In the table there are approximately 67,000 clones, roughly 90% of which are singletons. The sample here was CD8+ T cells from blood, taken before the transplant. The receptors were gathered from a human donor who received a combined kidney and bone marrow transplant.

The rearrangement joins TRBV28 to TRBJ1-2, with 9 bases matching TRBD1. The germline V gene has CDR1 MDHEN and CDR2 SYDVKM. Trimming removed 2 bases from V and 8 bases from J; junction bases left unmatched: 12. The CDR3 consists of 16 residues. The CDR3 DNA sequence: TGTGCCAGCAGTTTACCATCGACAGGGGGGAGAGTAGGCTACACCTTC. It specifies CASSLPSTGGRVGYTF.

The chain is built from TRBV4-3 and TRBJ1-2; 7 bases fit TRBD1. This CDR3 contains 15 residues. CDR1 is LGHNA and CDR2 is YSLEER in the germline V gene. J was trimmed by 8 bases and V by 1 base; bases with no gene match: 10. CDR3 sequence reads: CASSQARRQGEGYTF. In DNA, the CDR3 is TGCGCCAGCAGCCAAGCACGGCGGCAGGGGGAAGGCTACACCTTC.

The rearrangement links TRBV9 to TRBJ2-1; TRBD2 aligns across 10 bases. The V and J ends lost 3 bases and 6 bases, in that order; junction bases with no gene match: 9. This CDR3 region has 16 residues. Germline CDR1 and CDR2: SGDLS and YYNGEE. The CDR3 DNA is TGTGCCAGCAGCGCCCCCAGGAGCGGGGGGGGCAATGAGCAGTTCTTC. It translates to CASSAPRSGGGNEQFF.

This chain uses TRBV27 with TRBJ2-1, with TRBD1 matching over 7 bases. This CDR3 is 16 amino acids long. V lost 6 bases and J lost 4; bases outside the gene matches: 12. CDR1 and CDR2 (germline): MNHEY, SMNVEV (reference sequence). CDR3 sequence reads: CASSYQGEGAYNEQFF. The CDR3 DNA reads TGTGCCAGCAGCTATCAGGGGGAAGGGGCTTACAATGAGCAGTTCTTC.

This CDR3 is CASSLVLSSGRTDTQYF. CDR3 sequence (DNA): TGCGCCAGCAGCTTGGTCCTGAGCAGCGGGCGCACAGATACGCAGTATTTT. The chain joins TRBV5-1 to TRBJ2-3; tentatively, D is TRBD2 (6 bases). The ends were cut back, 0 bases at V and 1 base at J, with 15 bases in the middle. Germline loops: CDR1 SGHRS, CDR2 YFSETQ. This CDR3 has 17 residues.

The chain couples TRBV7-8 to TRBJ2-3; 7 bases are shared with TRBD1. Germline V gives CDR1 SGHVS, CDR2 FQNEAQ. The CDR3 is 19 residues long. V was pared by 0 bases and J by 4 bases, with 16 bases of the junction left unmatched. As DNA, the CDR3 is TGTGCCAGCAGCTTAGCGGTAGGGGGCGCTTCATTCCGGGCAGATACGCAGTATTTT. Translation gives CASSLAVGGASFRADTQYF.

This chain joins TRBV6-4 and TRBJ2-7; 14 nucleotides align to TRBD2. This CDR3 comprises 15 residues. Germline V gene sequence: CDR1 MRHNA, CDR2 SNTAGT. V lost 5 bases and J lost 4; bases outside the gene matches: 4. CDR3 residues: CASSPTSGGEYEQYF. In DNA, the CDR3 is TGTGCCAGCAGTCCGACTAGCGGGGGGGAATACGAGCAGTACTTC.

This chain joins TRBV29-1 and TRBJ2-1; tentative D call: TRBD2 (6 bases). Germline-derived CDR1 and CDR2 are SQVTM and ANQGSEA. Trimming stripped 3 bases from V and 8 bases from J, with 14 bases between. The CDR3 is 13 residues long. CDR3 nucleotide sequence: TGCAGCGTTGAGGCGGGATGGGGGGATGAGCAGTTCTTC. Protein: CSVEAGWGDEQFF.

This rearrangement joins TRBV5-1 to TRBJ2-7; possible D gene TRBD2, 6 bases. Germline CDR1 and CDR2: SGHRS and YFSETQ. The V end was cut by 1 base, the J end by 5 bases, with 7 bases between. The CDR3 runs 12 residues. CDR3 bases: TGCGCCAGCAGCTTGTGGGGGGACGAGCAGTACTTC. It yields the protein CASSLWGDEQYF.

This chain links TRBV5-6 with TRBJ2-7, with 7 bases matching TRBD2. V was pared by 1 base and J by 1 base, with 2 bases of the junction left unmatched. CDR3 length: 14 residues. Germline CDR1 SGHDT, CDR2 YYEEEE. Written as DNA, the CDR3 is TGTGCCAGCAGCTTGTGGGGGGGATCCTACGAGCAGTACTTC. This sequence encodes CASSLWGGSYEQYF.

V is TRBV11-2 and J is TRBJ2-1; weak D call: TRBD2 (7 bases). Germline V gene sequence: CDR1 SGHAT, CDR2 FQNNGV. The CDR3 extends over 14 amino acids. Trimming removed 3 bases at V and 4 bases at J, with 10 bases between. This CDR3 reads CASSFEGGYNEQFF. DNA of the CDR3: TGTGCCAGCAGCTTTGAGGGGGGGTACAATGAGCAGTTCTTC.